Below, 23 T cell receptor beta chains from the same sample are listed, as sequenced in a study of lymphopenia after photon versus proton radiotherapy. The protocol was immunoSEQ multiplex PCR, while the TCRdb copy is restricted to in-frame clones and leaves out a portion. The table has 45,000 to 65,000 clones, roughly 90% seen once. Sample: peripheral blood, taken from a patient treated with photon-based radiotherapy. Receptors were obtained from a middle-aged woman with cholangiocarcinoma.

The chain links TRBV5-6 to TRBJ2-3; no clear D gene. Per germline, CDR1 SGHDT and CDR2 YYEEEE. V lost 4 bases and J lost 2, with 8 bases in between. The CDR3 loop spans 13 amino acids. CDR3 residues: CASSVFNTDTQYF. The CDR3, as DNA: TGTGCCAGCAGCGTCTTCAACACAGATACGCAGTATTTT.

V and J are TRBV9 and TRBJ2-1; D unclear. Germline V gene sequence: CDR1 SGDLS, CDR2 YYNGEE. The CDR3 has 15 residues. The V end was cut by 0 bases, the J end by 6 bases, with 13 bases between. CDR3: CASSVGSRKTNEQFF. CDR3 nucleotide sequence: TGTGCCAGCAGCGTAGGTAGCCGGAAAACCAATGAGCAGTTCTTC.

The CDR3 DNA sequence: TGTGCCAGTAGTATGGGACGGTCATCGAGCTCCTATAATTCACCCCTCCACTTT. Residues: CASSMGRSSSSYNSPLHF. The V call is TRBV19, the J call TRBJ1-6, with D perhaps TRBD1 (5 bases). V lost 3 bases to trimming and J lost 0 bases, with 15 bases between them. The CDR3 length is 18 residues. Germline assignment: CDR1 LNHDA and CDR2 SQIVND (reference sequence).

In DNA, the CDR3 is TGTGCCAGCAGCTTAAGGAATGAGCAGTTCTTC. This gives the protein CASSLRNEQFF. The J gene is TRBJ2-1, the V gene TRBV7-2; D remains ambiguous. Trimming removed 2 bases from V and 7 bases from J, with 3 bases in between. This CDR3 comprises 11 residues. From germline, CDR1 is SGHTA and CDR2 FQGNSA.

Here the CDR3 reads CASSSLVGRTEAFF. The CDR3 DNA reads TGTGCCAGCAGCTCCCTCGTTGGGCGCACTGAAGCTTTCTTT. This chain uses TRBV11-2 with TRBJ1-1, with D unclear. CDR1 is SGHAT, CDR2 FQNNGV, per germline. V lost 4 bases to trimming and J lost 4 bases, with 13 bases between them. The CDR3 is made up of 14 amino acids.

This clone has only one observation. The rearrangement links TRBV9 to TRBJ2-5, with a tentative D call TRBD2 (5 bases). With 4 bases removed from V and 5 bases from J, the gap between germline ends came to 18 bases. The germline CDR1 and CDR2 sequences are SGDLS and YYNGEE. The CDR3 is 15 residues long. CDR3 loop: CASSLSLMAGETQYF. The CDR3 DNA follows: TGTGCCAGCAGCCTTAGCCTCATGGCGGGCGAGACCCAGTACTTC.

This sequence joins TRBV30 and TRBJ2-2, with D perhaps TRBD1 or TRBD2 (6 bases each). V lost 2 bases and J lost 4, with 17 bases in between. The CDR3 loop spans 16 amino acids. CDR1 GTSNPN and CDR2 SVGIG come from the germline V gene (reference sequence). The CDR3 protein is CAWSRGAGSSTGELFF. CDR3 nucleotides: TGTGCCTGGAGTAGGGGGGCGGGATCCTCCACCGGGGAGCTGTTTTTT.

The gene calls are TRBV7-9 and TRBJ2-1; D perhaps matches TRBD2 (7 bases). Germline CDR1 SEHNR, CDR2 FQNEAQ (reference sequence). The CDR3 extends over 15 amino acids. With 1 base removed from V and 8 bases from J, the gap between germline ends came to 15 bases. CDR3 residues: CASSLDAGAVHEQFF. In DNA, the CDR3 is TGTGCCAGCAGCTTAGATGCGGGGGCCGTCCATGAGCAGTTCTTC. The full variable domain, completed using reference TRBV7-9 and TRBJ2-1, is DTGVSQNPRHKITKRGQNVTFRCDPISEHNRLYWYRQTLGQGPEFLTYFQNEAQLEKSRLLSDRFSAERPKGSFSTLEIQRTEQGDSAMYLCASSLDAGAVHEQFFGPGTRLTVL.

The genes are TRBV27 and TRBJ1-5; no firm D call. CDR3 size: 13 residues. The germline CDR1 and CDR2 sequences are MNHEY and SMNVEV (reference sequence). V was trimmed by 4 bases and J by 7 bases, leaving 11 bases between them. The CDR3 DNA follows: TGTGCCAGCAGTTCAGCCCGATGGCAGCCCCAGCATTTT. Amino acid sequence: CASSSARWQPQHF.

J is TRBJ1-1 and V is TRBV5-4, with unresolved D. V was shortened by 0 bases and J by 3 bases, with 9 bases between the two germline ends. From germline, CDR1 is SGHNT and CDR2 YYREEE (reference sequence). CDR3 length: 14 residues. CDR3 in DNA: TGTGCCAGCAGCTTGGAATCGCGGTACACTGAAGCTTTCTTT. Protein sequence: CASSLESRYTEAFF.

CDR3 nucleotide sequence: TGTGCCAGCAGCTTAGAGGCCAGATTCATGGCAGCTTTCTTT. It translates to CASSLEARFMAAFF. The rearrangement uses TRBV7-9 and TRBJ1-1, with D unclear. The CDR3 loop spans 14 amino acids. V lost 1 base to trimming and J lost 10 bases, with 16 bases between them. The germline V gene has CDR1 SEHNR and CDR2 FQNEAQ (reference sequence).

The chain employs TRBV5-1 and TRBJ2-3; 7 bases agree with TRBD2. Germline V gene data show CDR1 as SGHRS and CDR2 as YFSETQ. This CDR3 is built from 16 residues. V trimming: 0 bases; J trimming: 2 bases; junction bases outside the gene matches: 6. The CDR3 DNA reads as TGCGCCAGCAGCTTGGTGGGCGGGGGATCCACAGATACGCAGTATTTT. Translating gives CASSLVGGGSTDTQYF.

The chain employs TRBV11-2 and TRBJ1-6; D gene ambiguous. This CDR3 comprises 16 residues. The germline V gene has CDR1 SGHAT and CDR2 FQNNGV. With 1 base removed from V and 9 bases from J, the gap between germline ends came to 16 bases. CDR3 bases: TGTGCCAGCAGCTTAGGGGTCTTAAAAAGTTTTTCACCCCTCCACTTT. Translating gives CASSLGVLKSFSPLHF.

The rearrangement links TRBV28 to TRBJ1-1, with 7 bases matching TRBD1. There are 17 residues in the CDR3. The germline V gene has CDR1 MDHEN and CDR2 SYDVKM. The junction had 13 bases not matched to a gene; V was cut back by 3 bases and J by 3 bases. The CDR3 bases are TGTGCCAGCAGTTTGGGAACTACAGGGGACGAGGACACTGAAGCTTTCTTT. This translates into CASSLGTTGDEDTEAFF.

CDR3 nucleotide sequence: TGTGCCAGCTCACCACAGGTTAAAGAGACCCAGTACTTC. It translates to CASSPQVKETQYF. This chain links TRBV18 with TRBJ2-5, with D unclear. Trimming pared 1 base from V and 3 bases from J, leaving 6 bases between. The germline gives CDR1 KGHSH, CDR2 LQKENI. The CDR3 loop spans 13 amino acids.

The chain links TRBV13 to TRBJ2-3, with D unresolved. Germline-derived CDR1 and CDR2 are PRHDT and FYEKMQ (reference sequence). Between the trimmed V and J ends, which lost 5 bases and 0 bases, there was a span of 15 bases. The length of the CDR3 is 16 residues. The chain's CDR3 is CASSPWVAASTDTQYF. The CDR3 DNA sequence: TGTGCCAGCAGCCCCTGGGTTGCTGCCAGCACAGATACGCAGTATTTT.

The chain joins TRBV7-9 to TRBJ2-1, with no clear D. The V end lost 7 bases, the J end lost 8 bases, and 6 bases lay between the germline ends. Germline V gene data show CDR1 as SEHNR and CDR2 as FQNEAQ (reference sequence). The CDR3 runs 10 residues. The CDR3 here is CASKSDEQFF. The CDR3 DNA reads TGTGCCAGCAAATCGGATGAGCAGTTCTTC. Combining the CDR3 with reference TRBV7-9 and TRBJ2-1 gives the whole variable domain DTGVSQNPRHKITKRGQNVTFRCDPISEHNRLYWYRQTLGQGPEFLTYFQNEAQLEKSRLLSDRFSAERPKGSFSTLEIQRTEQGDSAMYLCASKSDEQFFGPGTRLTVL.

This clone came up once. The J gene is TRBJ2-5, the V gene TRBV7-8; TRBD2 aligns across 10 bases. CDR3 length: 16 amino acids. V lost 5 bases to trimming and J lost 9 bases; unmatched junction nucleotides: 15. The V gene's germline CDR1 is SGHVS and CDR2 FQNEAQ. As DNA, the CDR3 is TGTGCCAGCAGCCCGAGACTAGCGGGTCCTAAGTGGGCCCAGTACTTC. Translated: CASSPRLAGPKWAQYF.

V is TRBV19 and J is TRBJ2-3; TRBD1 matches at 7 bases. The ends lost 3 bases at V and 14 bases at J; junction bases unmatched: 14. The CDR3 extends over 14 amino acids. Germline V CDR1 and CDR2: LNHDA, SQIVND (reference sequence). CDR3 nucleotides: TGTGCCAGTAGTATCGACAGGGCCTCAAGTAAGGTGTATTTT. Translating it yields CASSIDRASSKVYF. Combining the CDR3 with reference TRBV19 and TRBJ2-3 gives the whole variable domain DGGITQSPKYLFRKEGQNVTLSCEQNLNHDAMYWYRQDPGQGLRLIYYSQIVNDFQKGDIAEGYSVSREKKESFPLTVTSAQKNPTAFYLCASSIDRASSKVYFGPGTRLTVL.

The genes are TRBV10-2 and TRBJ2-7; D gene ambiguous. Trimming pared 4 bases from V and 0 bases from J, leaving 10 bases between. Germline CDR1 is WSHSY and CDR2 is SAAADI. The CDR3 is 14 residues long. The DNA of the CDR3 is TGCGCCAGCAGTGGGGCCAGGAGCTCCTACGAGCAGTACTTC. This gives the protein CASSGARSSYEQYF.

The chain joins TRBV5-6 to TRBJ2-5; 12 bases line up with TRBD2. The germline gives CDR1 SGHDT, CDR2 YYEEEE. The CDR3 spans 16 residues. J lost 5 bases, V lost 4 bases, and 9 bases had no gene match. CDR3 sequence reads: CASSPGLAGLRETQYF. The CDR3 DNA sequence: TGTGCCAGCAGCCCAGGACTAGCGGGGCTAAGGGAGACCCAGTACTTC.

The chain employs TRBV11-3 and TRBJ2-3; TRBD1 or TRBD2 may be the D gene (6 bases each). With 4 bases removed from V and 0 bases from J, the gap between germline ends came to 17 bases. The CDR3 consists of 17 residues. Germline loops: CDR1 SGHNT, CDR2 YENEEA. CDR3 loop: CASSSGGTGPSTDTQYF. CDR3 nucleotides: TGTGCCAGCAGCTCCGGGGGCACGGGGCCCAGCACAGATACGCAGTATTTT.

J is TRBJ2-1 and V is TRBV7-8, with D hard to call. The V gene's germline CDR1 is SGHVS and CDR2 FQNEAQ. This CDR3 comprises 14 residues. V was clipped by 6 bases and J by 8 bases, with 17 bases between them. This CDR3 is CASRPRASFDEQFF. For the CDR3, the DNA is TGTGCCAGCAGACCCCGGGCCTCCTTTGATGAGCAGTTCTTC.